The clone carrying this TCR beta chain was seen many times. This sample is part of a study of T cells after yellow fever vaccination. Each CDR3 protein gets one entry after TCRdb re-called the 5' RACE reads with MiXCR. Of hundreds of thousands of distinct CDR3 sequences detected, more than 3% appear once; the ten largest clones hold 23%. The germline V gene has CDR1 SGHRS and CDR2 YFSETQ. Between the trimmed V and J ends, which lost 6 bases and 12 bases, there was a span of 12 bases. The CDR3 is 10 amino acids. The sample consisted of PBMCs, taken on the day of the yellow fever booster vaccination. The receptor was derived from a man younger than 35 who received the YFV17D yellow fever vaccine. The rearrangement joins TRBV5-1 to TRBJ1-1; maybe TRBD1 (6 bases). In DNA, the CDR3 is TGCGCCAGCAAGGGGGACGGGCCTTTCTTT. This codes for CASKGDGPFF.